The clone carrying this T cell receptor (beta chain) was detected a few times. Its antigen is undetermined. It was with a sample-barcoded 5' primer and a J-beta primer mix that a second PCR of roughly 7 to 11 cycles was run. Each CDR3 protein gets one entry after TCRdb re-called the 5' RACE reads with MiXCR. The sample contains roughly 800,000 distinct CDR3 sequences, roughly 25% of which appear only once. The data were obtained in a study of blood T cells in healthy people across ages. This CDR3 is 13 amino acids long. The V end was cut by 8 bases, the J end by 8 bases, with 15 bases between. CDR1 MNHNY and CDR2 SVGAGI come from the germline V gene (reference sequence). General study points: Among long-lived donors, naive CD4+ cells were more numerous and diversity higher than in aged donors.

Separately, the same data were catalogued under a study of T cells of mothers and their children. From that report: Thymic selection molds TCR recombination output in much the same way for related pairs as for unrelated pairs. Persistent microchimeric T cell clones were not found at ~100 per million sensitivity.

This clonotype was obtained from a boy younger than 18 in good health. The chain combines TRBV6-6 with TRBJ1-4, with D perhaps TRBD1 (5 bases). The material sequenced was blood. The CDR3 spells CASAGSSREKLFF. The CDR3 region has the DNA TGTGCCAGCGCAGGGTCCTCGAGGGAAAAACTGTTTTTT.